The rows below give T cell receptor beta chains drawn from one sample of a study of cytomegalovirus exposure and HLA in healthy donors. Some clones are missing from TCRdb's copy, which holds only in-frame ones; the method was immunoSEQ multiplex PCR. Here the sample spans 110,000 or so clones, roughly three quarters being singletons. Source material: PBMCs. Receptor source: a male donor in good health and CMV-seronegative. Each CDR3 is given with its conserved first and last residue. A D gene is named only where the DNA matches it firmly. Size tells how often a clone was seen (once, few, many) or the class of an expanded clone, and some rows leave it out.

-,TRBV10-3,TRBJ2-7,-,CAISEERQTYEQYF,TGTGCCATCAGTGAGGAGCGCCAGACCTACGAGCAGTACTTC
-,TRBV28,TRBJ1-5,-,CASSSMGGLNQPQHF,TGTGCCAGCAGCTCGATGGGGGGACTCAATCAGCCCCAGCATTTT
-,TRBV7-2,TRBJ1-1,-,CASSSNQGRTEAFF,TGTGCCAGCAGCTCGAACCAGGGCCGGACTGAAGCTTTCTTT
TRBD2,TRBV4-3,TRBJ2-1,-,CASSQETSLSYNEQFF,TGCGCCAGCAGCCAAGAGACTAGCCTTTCCTACAATGAGCAGTTCTTC
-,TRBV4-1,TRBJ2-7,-,CASSRQTQGGYEQYF,TGCGCCAGCAGCCGCCAAACCCAGGGGGGCTACGAGCAGTACTTC
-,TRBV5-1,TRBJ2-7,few,CASSLVMAGSSYEQYF,TGCGCCAGCAGTTTGGTGATGGCGGGATCCTCCTACGAGCAGTACTTC
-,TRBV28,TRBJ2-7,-,CASSLLRQVPYEQYF,TGTGCCAGCAGTTTGCTTAGGCAGGTCCCCTACGAGCAGTACTTC
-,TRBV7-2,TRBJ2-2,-,CASRSGGGPAGELFF,TGTGCCAGCAGGAGTGGCGGGGGCCCGGCCGGGGAGCTGTTTTTT
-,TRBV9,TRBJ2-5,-,CASSVLGGETQYF,TGTGCCAGCAGCGTCTTGGGAGGTGAGACCCAGTACTTC
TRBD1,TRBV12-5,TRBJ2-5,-,CASGLGTGHQETQYF,TGTGCTAGTGGTTTGGGGACAGGGCACCAAGAGACCCAGTACTTC
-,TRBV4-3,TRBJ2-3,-,CASSHELPRGTDTQYF,TGCGCCAGCAGCCACGAGTTACCCCGGGGCACAGATACGCAGTATTTT
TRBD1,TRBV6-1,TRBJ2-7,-,CASSRDSFYEQYF,TGTGCCAGCAGCCGGGACAGCTTCTACGAGCAGTACTTC
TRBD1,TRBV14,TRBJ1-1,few,CASSPRTGRAFF,TGTGCCAGCAGCCCGCGGACAGGGCGGGCTTTCTTT
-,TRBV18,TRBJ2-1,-,CASSNSNNEQFF,TGTGCCAGCTCGAACTCGAACAATGAGCAGTTCTTC
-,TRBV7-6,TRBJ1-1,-,CASSKTVNTEAFF,TGTGCCAGCAGCAAGACTGTGAACACTGAAGCTTTCTTT
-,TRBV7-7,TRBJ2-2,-,CAGTGETGELFF,TGTGCCGGGACTGGAGAGACCGGGGAGCTGTTTTTT
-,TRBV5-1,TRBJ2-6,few,CASSPGDDGANVLTF,TGCGCCAGCAGCCCAGGGGACGATGGGGCCAACGTCCTGACTTTC
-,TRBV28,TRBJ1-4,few,CASSETGISYEKLFF,TGTGCCAGCAGCGAAACAGGGATATCTTATGAAAAACTGTTTTTT
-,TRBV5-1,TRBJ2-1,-,CASSLVDRDPSSYNEQFF,TGCGCCAGCAGCTTGGTTGACAGAGACCCGAGCTCCTACAATGAGCAGTTCTTC
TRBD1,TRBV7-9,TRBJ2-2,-,CASSVTGTGVAGELFF,TGTGCCAGCAGCGTCACCGGGACAGGGGTAGCCGGGGAGCTGTTTTTT
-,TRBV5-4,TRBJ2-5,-,CASSLNLDTQETQYF,TGTGCCAGCAGCTTGAACCTGGACACACAAGAGACCCAGTACTTC
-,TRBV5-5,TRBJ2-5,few,CASSWGMGGRGTQYF,TGTGCCAGCAGCTGGGGGATGGGGGGGCGAGGGACCCAGTACTTC